This T cell receptor (beta chain) was documented in a study of T cell repertoires in cytomegalovirus infection. Study summary: Alongside well-studied HLA-B-restricted CMV epitopes, recently identified HLA-C-restricted CMV epitopes were also used.

Notes on the study in general: Cumulative frequency of public TCR beta families picked out carriers of CMV plus the relevant HLA.

The V segment lost 9 bases and the J segment 8 bases; nucleotides outside the gene matches: 3. Germline V gene sequence: CDR1 KGHDR, CDR2 SFDVKD. The CDR3 consists of 11 residues. One entry per CDR3 protein, called by TCRdb with MiXCR from the reads. The sample contains approximately 910,000 distinct CDR3 sequences, approximately 31% of which appear only once. As to this clonotype: Its matching antigen is unknown.

This clonotype originated in a human donor in good health (CMV status not recorded). Some clones in this sample may be carry-over from other donors' samples. The chain is built from TRBV24-1 and TRBJ2-1; TRBD1 aligns across 7 bases. The sequencing used cultured CD8+ T cells from PBMCs, collected from culture after CMV antigen stimulation. The CDR3 is CATEQGDEQFF. In DNA form, the CDR3 reads TGTGCCACCGAGCAGGGGGATGAGCAGTTCTTC.